The TCR beta chain described here comes from a study of shared clonotypes between healthy human individuals. CDR1 and CDR2 from the germline V gene are LNHNV and YYDKDF (reference sequence). The CDR3 length is 15 residues. V was trimmed by 1 base and J by 6 bases, leaving 13 bases between them. At deep level, the assay was performed. Amplification in unsorted PBMC replicate PCRs started from roughly 330 ng DNA, which equals about 30,000 T cell genomes. Methods used by the authors: Junction-only sequences without quality scores were provided by ImmunoSEQ, so filtering was different. Some clones are missing from TCRdb's copy, which holds only in-frame ones; the method was immunoSEQ multiplex PCR. V and J calls and clone size are as listed in that table; D and trimming were resolved from the DNA. The table shows about 520,000 clones, with about 84% occurring only once.

Sequenced: PBMCs. This receptor was identified in a woman aged 40 to 50 in good health. Some clones in this sample may be carry-over from other donors' samples. The chain carries TRBV15 and TRBJ1-5; maybe TRBD1 (5 bases). For the CDR3, the DNA is TGTGCCACCAGCAGAGGGGGGACCGAGGGTCAGCCCCAGCATTTT. Its translation is CATSRGGTEGQPQHF.